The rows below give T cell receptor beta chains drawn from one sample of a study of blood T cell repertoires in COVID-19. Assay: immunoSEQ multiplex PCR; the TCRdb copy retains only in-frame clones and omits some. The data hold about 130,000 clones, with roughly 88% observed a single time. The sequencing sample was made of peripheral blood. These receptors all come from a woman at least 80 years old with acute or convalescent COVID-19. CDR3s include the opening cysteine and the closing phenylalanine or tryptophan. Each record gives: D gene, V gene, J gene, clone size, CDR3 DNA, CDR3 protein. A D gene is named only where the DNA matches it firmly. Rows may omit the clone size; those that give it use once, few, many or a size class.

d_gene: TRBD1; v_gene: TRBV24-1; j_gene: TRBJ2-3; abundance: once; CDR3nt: TGTGCCGTCACAGGGGCCCACACAGATACGCAGTATTTT; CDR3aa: CAVTGAHTDTQYF
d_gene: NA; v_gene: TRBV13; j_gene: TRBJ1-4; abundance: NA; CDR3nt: TGTGCCAGCAGACGGGCCAGGGTATCTGAAAAACTGTTTTTT; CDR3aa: CASRRARVSEKLFF
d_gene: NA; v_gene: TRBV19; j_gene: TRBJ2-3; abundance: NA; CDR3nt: TGTGCCAGTAGGCAACAGAAATTTGGTACGCAGTATTTT; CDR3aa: CASRQQKFGTQYF
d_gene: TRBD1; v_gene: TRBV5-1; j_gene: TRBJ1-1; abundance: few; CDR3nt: TGCGCCAGCAGCTTGGCCCGGACAGGAGGAACTGAAGCTTTCTTT; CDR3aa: CASSLARTGGTEAFF
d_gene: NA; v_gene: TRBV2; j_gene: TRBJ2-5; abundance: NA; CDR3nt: TGTGCCCCCAAGGGGGGGGGAGAGACCCAGTACTTC; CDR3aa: CAPKGGGETQYF
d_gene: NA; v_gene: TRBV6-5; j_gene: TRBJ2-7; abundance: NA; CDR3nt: TGTGCCAGCAGTTACTCGGGGCAGGGGCGCGAGCAGTACTTC; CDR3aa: CASSYSGQGREQYF
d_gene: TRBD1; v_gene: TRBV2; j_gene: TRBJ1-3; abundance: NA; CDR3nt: TGTGCCAGCACTACAGGGGCGTCCGGAAACACCATATATTTT; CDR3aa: CASTTGASGNTIYF
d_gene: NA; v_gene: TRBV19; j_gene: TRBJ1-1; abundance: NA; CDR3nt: TGTGCCAGTAGTGGTCGTTTGGGAGGAAACACTTTCTTT; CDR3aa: CASSGRLGGNTFF
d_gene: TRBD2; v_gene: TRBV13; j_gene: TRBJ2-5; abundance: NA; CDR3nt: TGTGCCAGCAGCCCCGGGGGGGAAGGGGAGACCCAGTACTTC; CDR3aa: CASSPGGEGETQYF
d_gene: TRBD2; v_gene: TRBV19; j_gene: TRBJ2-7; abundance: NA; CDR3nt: TGTGCCAGTAGTATAGGCCTAGCGGGGCCTTACGAGCAGTACTTC; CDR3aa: CASSIGLAGPYEQYF
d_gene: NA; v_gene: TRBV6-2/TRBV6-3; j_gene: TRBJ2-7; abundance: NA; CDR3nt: TGTGCCAGCAGTTACTCCGCTAGCTACGAGCAGTACTTC; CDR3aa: CASSYSASYEQYF
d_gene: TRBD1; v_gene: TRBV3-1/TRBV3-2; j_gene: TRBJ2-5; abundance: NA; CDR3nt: TGTGCCAGCAGCCGGGTGACAGGGATAGAGACCCAGTACTTC; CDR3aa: CASSRVTGIETQYF
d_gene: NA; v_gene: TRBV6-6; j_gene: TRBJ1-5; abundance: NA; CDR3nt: TGTGCCAGCAGTTATGTCGACAGGAGCAATCAGCCCCAGCATTTT; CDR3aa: CASSYVDRSNQPQHF
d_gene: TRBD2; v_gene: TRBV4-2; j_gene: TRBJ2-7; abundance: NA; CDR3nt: TGTGCCAGCAGCCAAGGGCCTAGCGGGAAGGAGCAGTACTTC; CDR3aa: CASSQGPSGKEQYF
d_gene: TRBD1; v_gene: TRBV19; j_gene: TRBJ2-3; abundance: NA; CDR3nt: TGTGCCAGTAGTGCGCTACAGGGGAACACAGATACGCAGTATTTT; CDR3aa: CASSALQGNTDTQYF
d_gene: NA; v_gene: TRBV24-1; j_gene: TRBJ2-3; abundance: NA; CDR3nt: TGTGCCACCAGTGCCCGGGGAACGGTGCCAGATACGCAGTATTTT; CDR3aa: CATSARGTVPDTQYF
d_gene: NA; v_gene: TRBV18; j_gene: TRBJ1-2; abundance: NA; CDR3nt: TGTGCCAGCTCACCACCTGGAGGAAGCTATGGCTACACCTTC; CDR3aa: CASSPPGGSYGYTF
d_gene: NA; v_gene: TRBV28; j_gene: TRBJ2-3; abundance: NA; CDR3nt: TGTGCCAGCAGTTTGGTGGCAGGGCTTACAGATACGCAGTATTTT; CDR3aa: CASSLVAGLTDTQYF
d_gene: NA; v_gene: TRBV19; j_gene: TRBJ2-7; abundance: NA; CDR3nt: TGTGCCAGTAGTATACGGGCAGGGGTCCTCGTCTACGAGCAGTACTTC; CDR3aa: CASSIRAGVLVYEQYF
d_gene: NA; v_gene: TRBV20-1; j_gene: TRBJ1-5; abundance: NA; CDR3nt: TGCAGTGCTAGTTTGGGAGTTAATCAGCCCCAGCATTTT; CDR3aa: CSASLGVNQPQHF
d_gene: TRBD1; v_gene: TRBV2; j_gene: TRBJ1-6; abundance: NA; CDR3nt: TGTGCCAGCAGTGCCGGGACAGGGGTATCACCCCTCCACTTT; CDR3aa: CASSAGTGVSPLHF
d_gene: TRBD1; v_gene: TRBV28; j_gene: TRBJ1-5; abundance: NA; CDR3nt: TGTGCCAGCAGAACTGGGACAGGGGGTTTCAATCAGCCCCAGCATTTT; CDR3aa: CASRTGTGGFNQPQHF
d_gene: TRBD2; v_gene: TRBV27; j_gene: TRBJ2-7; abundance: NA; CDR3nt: TGTGCCAGCAGTTATCGGACTAGCGGGAGATCCGAGCAGTACTTC; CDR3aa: CASSYRTSGRSEQYF
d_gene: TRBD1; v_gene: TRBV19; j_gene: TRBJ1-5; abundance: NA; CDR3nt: TGTGCCAGTAGTAGCCGGGACAGGGGTAATCAGCCCCAGCATTTT; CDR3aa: CASSSRDRGNQPQHF
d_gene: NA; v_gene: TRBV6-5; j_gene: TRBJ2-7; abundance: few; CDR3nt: TGTGCCAGCTTAAGCAACTACGAGCAGTACTTC; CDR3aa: CASLSNYEQYF
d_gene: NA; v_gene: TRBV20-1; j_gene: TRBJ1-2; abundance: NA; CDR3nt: TGCAGTGCTAGTGAAGGGGCCTACATGGGAAACTATGGCTACACCTTC; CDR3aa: CSASEGAYMGNYGYTF
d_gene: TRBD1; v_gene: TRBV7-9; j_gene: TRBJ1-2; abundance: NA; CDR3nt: TGTGCCAGCACCAACACCCCGGGACAGGGGGCGGGTGGCTACACCTTC; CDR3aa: CASTNTPGQGAGGYTF
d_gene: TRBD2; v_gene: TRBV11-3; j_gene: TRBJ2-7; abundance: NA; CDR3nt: TGTGCCAGCAGCTTATCCTCTTCTAGCGGGGGCCACGAGCAGTACTTC; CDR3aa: CASSLSSSSGGHEQYF
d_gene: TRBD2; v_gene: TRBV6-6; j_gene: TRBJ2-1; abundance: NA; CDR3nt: TGTGCCAGCAGAGTGAGCGGGAGGCTCTACAATGAGCAGTTCTTC; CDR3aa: CASRVSGRLYNEQFF
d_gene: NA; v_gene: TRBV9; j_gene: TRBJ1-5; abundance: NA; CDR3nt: TGTGCCAGCAGCCCAGACCCAGGGTTCAATCAGCCCCAGCATTTT; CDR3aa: CASSPDPGFNQPQHF
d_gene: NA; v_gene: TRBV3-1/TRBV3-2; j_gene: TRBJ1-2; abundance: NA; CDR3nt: TGTGCCAGCAGCCAAGGGCAGTCAGGGAACTATGGCTACACCTTC; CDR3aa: CASSQGQSGNYGYTF
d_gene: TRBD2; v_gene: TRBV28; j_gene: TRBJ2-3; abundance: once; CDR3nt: TGTGCCAGCAGTTCCCTGGGACTAGCGCCAGATACGCAGTATTTT; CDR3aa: CASSSLGLAPDTQYF
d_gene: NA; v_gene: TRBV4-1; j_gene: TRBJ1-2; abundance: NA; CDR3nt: TGCGCCAGCAGCCTCCGGGATCAGGGGCCCTATGGCTACACCTTC; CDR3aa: CASSLRDQGPYGYTF
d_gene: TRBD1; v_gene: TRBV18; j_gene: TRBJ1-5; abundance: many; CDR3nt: TGTGCCAGCTCACAGACCGGGACAGGGGACAATCAGCCCCAGCATTTT; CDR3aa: CASSQTGTGDNQPQHF
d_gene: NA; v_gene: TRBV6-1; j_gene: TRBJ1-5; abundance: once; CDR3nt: TGTGCCAGCAGTGAACATAGCGATCAGCCCCAGCATTTT; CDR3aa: CASSEHSDQPQHF
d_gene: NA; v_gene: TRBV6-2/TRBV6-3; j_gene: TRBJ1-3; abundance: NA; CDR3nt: TGTGCCAGCATCCCCAAGGTGGACAGTACCTCTGGAAACACCATATATTTT; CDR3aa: CASIPKVDSTSGNTIYF
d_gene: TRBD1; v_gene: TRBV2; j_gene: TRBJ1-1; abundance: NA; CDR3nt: TGTGCCAGCAGCCTGACAGGGGGGAATGAAGCTTTCTTT; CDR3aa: CASSLTGGNEAFF
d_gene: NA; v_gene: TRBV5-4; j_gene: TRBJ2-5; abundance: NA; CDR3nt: TGTGCCAGCAGCTTGGGTGGGGGGGCCCAAGAGACCCAGTACTTC; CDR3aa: CASSLGGGAQETQYF
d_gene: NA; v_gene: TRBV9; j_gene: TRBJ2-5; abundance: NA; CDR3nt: TGTGCCAGCAGCGCCCTCGGGGAAAGGCAGGGGGGCCAGTACTTC; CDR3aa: CASSALGERQGGQYF
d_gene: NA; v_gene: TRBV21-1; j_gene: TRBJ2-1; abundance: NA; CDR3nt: TGTGCCAGCAGCAAAGGTCAGGGGGGCGATTACAATGAGCAGTTCTTC; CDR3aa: CASSKGQGGDYNEQFF
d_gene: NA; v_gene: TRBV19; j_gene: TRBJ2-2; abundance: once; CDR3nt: TGTGCCAGTTTGCGGGGGCGAGGGACCGGGGAGCTGTTTTTT; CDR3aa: CASLRGRGTGELFF
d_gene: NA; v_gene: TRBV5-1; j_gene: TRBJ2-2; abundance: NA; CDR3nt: TGCGCCAGCAGCTTGGGGTTCAGGAGGGAGCTGTTTTTT; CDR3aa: CASSLGFRRELFF
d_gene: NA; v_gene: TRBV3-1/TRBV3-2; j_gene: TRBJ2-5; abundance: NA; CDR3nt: TGTGCCAGCAGCCAAGCGGGGGCTAGCGGATCCAAAGAGACCCAGTACTTC; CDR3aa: CASSQAGASGSKETQYF
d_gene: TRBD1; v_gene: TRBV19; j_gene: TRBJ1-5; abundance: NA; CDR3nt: TGTGCCAGTAGTCCCGGGACAGGCGGGGTTCGGCCCCAGCATTTT; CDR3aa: CASSPGTGGVRPQHF
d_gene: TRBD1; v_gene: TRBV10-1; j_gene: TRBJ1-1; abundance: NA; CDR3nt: TGCGCCAGCAGTCGTTCCAGGACAGGGGGAACCACTGAAGCTTTCTTT; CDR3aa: CASSRSRTGGTTEAFF
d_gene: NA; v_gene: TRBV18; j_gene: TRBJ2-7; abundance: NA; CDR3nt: TGTGCCAGCTCACCGGCGGATTTTGGAGGCTACGAGCAGTACTTC; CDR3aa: CASSPADFGGYEQYF